This TCR beta chain was retrieved from a study of T cells in Graves' hyperthyroidism and ophthalmopathy. CDR1 MNHNS and CDR2 SASEGT come from the germline V gene. After removal of 10 bases from V and 2 bases from J, the junction contained 8 bases not matched to a gene. There are 13 residues in the CDR3. Study-wide results and caveats: A model built on 13 V-J features separated ophthalmopathy from stable hyperthyroidism.

This clonotype has at least ten counts. The antigen remains undetermined. The CDR3 regions of TCR beta were amplified from RNA transcripts. Primed by the HTBI set, a first-round RT-PCR was run on the TCR CDR3. TCRdb ran MiXCR on the multiplex PCR reads and lists one entry per CDR3 protein. The table lists 200,000 to 250,000 distinct CDR3 sequences, approximately 17% of them singletons. The sequence was collected from a man in his fifties or sixties with Graves' hyperthyroidism. The sample comprised blood. This chain joins TRBV6-1 and TRBJ2-7; TRBD1 matches at 7 bases. The DNA of the CDR3 is TGTGCCACCGCCCGGGACAGTACCTACGAGCAGTACTTC. This encodes CATARDSTYEQYF.